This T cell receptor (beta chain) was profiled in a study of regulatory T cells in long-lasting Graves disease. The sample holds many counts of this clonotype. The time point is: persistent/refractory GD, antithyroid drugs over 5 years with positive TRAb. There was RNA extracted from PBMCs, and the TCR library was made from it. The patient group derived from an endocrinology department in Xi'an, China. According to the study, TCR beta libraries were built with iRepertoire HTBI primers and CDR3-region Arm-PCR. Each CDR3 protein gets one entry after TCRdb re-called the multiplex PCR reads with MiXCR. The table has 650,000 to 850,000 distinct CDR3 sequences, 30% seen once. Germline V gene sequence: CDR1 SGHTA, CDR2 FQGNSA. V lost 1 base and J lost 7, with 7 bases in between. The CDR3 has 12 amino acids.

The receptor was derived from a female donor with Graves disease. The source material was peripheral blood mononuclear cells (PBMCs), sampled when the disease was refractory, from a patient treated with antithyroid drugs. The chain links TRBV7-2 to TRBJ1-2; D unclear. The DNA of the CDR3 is TGTGCCAGCAGCTTAGTCGCGGGTGGCTACACCTTC. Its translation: CASSLVAGGYTF.